The 6 T cell receptor beta chains below all came from one sample that was sequenced in a study of regulatory T cells in long-lasting Graves disease. The time point was: persistent/refractory GD, antithyroid drugs over 5 years with positive TRAb. RNA isolated from PBMCs was used to make the TCR library. Combining iRepertoire HTBI primers with Arm-PCR of CDR3 regions, the authors built TCR beta libraries. TCRdb redid the calling of the multiplex PCR reads with MiXCR, one entry per CDR3 protein. The top ten clones hold about 26% of a sample with 400,000 or so distinct CDR3 sequences, roughly a quarter of them seen once. Sequencing was performed on peripheral blood mononuclear cells (PBMCs), taken when the disease was refractory, from a patient treated with antithyroid drugs. These receptors came from a female donor with Graves disease.

This clonotype was counted only a few times. V gene TRBV20-1 combines with J gene TRBJ2-3, with D hard to call. Looked up from germline, CDR1 is DFQATT and CDR2 is SNEGSKA (reference sequence). Trimming shortened V by 3 bases and J by 3 bases, and 13 bases separated the two germline ends. This CDR3 region has 14 residues. The CDR3: CSASQQRGTDTQYF. The CDR3 coding sequence is TGCAGTGCTAGTCAGCAAAGAGGTACAGATACGCAGTATTTT.

In this sample, this clonotype turned up once. This chain joins TRBV5-5 and TRBJ1-5, with a possible D match to TRBD1 (5 bases). The CDR3 sequence is 16 residues long. V dropped 4 bases and J dropped 3 bases, with 17 bases sitting between them. CDR1 SGHKS and CDR2 YYEKEE come from the germline V gene (reference sequence). The CDR3 nucleotides read TGTGCCAGCAGCCGGGCTGGGGGGGTGAACAATCAGCCCCAGCATTTT. The encoded protein is CASSRAGGVNNQPQHF.

In its sample, this clonotype was seen once. One base separates it from a far larger clone, so it is likely a read error. The chain recombines TRBV7-2 with TRBJ2-5; the D is unclear. There are 14 residues in the CDR3. Germline V gene sequence: CDR1 SGHTA, CDR2 FQGNSA. This CDR3 is CAGSPPWRRETQYF. The CDR3, as DNA: TGTGCCGGCAGCCCTCCCTGGAGAAGAGAGACCCAGTACTTC. The complete variable domain, with remaining parts taken from reference TRBV7-2 and TRBJ2-5, reads GAGVSQSPSNKVTEKGKDVELRCDPISGHTALYWYRQSLGQGLEFLIYFQGNSAPDKSGLPSDRFSAERTGGSVSTLTIQRTQQEDSAVYLCAGSPPWRRETQYFGPGTRLLVL.

This clonotype was picked up many times. CDR3 amino acids: CAWSRQVGETQYF. The CDR3 DNA sequence: TGTGCCTGGAGTAGGCAGGTAGGAGAGACCCAGTACTTC. V is TRBV30 and J is TRBJ2-5; no reliable D call. The CDR3 runs to 13 residues. Germline CDR1 is GTSNPN and CDR2 is SVGIG (reference sequence). The V end was cut by 2 bases, the J end by 4 bases, with 11 bases between.

In its sample, this clonotype was seen many times. The chain recombines TRBV28 with TRBJ2-6; a weak D match, TRBD2 (5 bases). The CDR3 is 16 residues long. Trimming took off 4 bases at V and 0 bases at J, with 10 bases between the two ends. The V gene's germline CDR1 is MDHEN and CDR2 SYDVKM. The CDR3 sequence is CASSSLGSSGANVLTF. CDR3 coding DNA: TGTGCCAGCAGTTCCCTGGGGAGCTCTGGGGCCAACGTCCTGACTTTC.

This clonotype was recorded a few times. The chain is built from TRBV6-2 or TRBV6-3 and TRBJ1-1; no clear D. Trimming pared 3 bases from V and 3 bases from J, leaving 8 bases between. The CDR3 loop spans 13 amino acids. Per the germline V gene, CDR1 is MNHEY and CDR2 is SVGEGT. CDR3 sequence: CASSYLGYTEAFF. The CDR3, as DNA: TGTGCCAGCAGTTATCTGGGATACACTGAAGCTTTCTTT.